The present T cell receptor beta chain was sequenced within a study of OX40 agonist ivuxolimab in advanced cancers. Looking at the study overall: Ivuxolimab was a fully human IgG2 agonistic monoclonal antibody targeting the costimulatory receptor OX40 (CD134). The point of sequencing TCRbeta in the periphery was to test whether ivuxolimab changed TCR sequence diversity and drove clonal T-cell expansion. Of the approximately 54 dose-escalation patients, hepatocellular carcinoma was present in around 20, melanoma in some 15, renal cell carcinoma in 9 and head and neck cancer in 9. The dose-escalation cohort was about 83% male with a mean age of approximately 60 years, ranging from roughly 23 to 90. Partial responses occurred in three dose-escalation patients, of whom one had hepatocellular carcinoma and two had cutaneous melanoma. The paper reports the monotherapy dose-escalation portion (N of about 54 patients) of the phase I ivuxolimab trial. Intravenous ivuxolimab was administered to patients every 2 weeks at six dose levels: 0.01, 0.1, 0.3, 1.5, 3 and 10 mg/kg. Patients were allowed to have had prior anti-PD-1, anti-PD-L1 or anti-CTLA-4 therapy, and 40% of the dose-escalation patients had been treated with checkpoint inhibitors.

The CDR3 starts with the cysteine, ends with the phenylalanine, and has 14 residues. The DNA shown is the 42-base CDR3, in frame from base 1. The germline V gene yields LGHNA for CDR1 and YSLEER for CDR2. Trimmed from V: 3 bases; trimmed from J: 5 bases; junction bases lacking a gene match: 6. This clone was recorded only once. Its binding antigen is unknown. No much larger clone exists at a distance of one base, and base qualities are not known. The trial excluded patients who had a history of autoimmune disease or were on systemic immunosuppression. In every dose cohort, peripheral blood was drawn for TCR sequencing at baseline, cycle 4 day 1, and cycle 7 day 1. The samples were taken from a phase I, first-in-human, multicenter, open-label dose-escalation trial of ivuxolimab. Adults with locally advanced or metastatic melanoma, renal cell carcinoma, hepatocellular carcinoma or head and neck squamous cell carcinoma were enrolled in the trial. Before TCR sequencing, CD4+ and CD8+ T cells were separately sorted from peripheral blood.

What the work shows at the level of the full study, not this receptor alone: Low levels of normalized T-cell clonal expansion were also seen in some patients who did not respond. The antigen specificity of the clonally expanded peripheral T cells was not determined. After ivuxolimab, expanded clones were on average more numerous among CD8+ T cells than among CD4+ T cells. At doses of 0.1 to 3.0 mg/kg, clonal expansion of both CD4+ and CD8+ blood T cells was observed from baseline to week 6. In the 0.1-3.0 mg/kg groups, partial responders were among the patients with the lowest normalized peripheral clonal expansion, particularly in CD8+ T cells.

Genomic DNA was extracted from sorted cells for sequencing of the TCRbeta CDR3 region. The immunoSEQ Assay was used for sequencing of TCRbeta CDR3 regions. Held by TCRdb, this immuneACCESS table contains in-frame sequences only and omits some clones. Under half of the omission traces to an unresolved V gene where checked; the cause of the rest is unknown. This sample has 70,000 to 95,000 clones in its table, and 94% of those were observed once. The top ten clones comprise 2% to 3% of the sample. This TCR came from an adult with an advanced solid tumor such as melanoma, head and neck, liver or kidney cancer. The chain joins TRBV4-3 to TRBJ2-5; TRBD2 matches 7 bases in the middle. The material was CD4+ or CD8+ T cells sorted from blood, obtained in a trial of the OX40 agonist ivuxolimab. In nucleotide form, the sequence is TGCGCCAGCAGCCATGGGCCCGGGGGGGAGACCCAGTACTTC. Its translation is CASSHGPGGETQYF.